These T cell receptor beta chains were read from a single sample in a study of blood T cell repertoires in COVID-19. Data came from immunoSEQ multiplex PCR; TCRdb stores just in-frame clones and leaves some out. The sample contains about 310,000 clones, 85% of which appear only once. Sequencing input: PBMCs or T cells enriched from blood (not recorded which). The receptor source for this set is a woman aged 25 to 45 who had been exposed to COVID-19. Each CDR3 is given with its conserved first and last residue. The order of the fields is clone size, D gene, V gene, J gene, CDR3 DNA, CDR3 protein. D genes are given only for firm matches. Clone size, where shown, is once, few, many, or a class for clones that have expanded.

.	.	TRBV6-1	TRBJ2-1	TGTGCCAGCAGTGAACTATCACCGAACAATGAGCAGTTCTTC	CASSELSPNNEQFF
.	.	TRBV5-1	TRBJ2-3	TGCGCCAGCAGCCCAACCGGGACTGCATACACAGATACGCAGTATTTT	CASSPTGTAYTDTQYF
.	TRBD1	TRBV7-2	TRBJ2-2	TGTGCCAGCAGCTTGCGGGGACAGGGACTCACCGGGGAGCTGTTTTTT	CASSLRGQGLTGELFF
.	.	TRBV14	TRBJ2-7	TGTGCCAGCAGCCAAGATCTCGAGGCCTACGAGCAGTACTTC	CASSQDLEAYEQYF
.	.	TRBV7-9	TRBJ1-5	TGTGCCAGCAGCTTGCGCGGTTCCCAGCCCCAGCATTTT	CASSLRGSQPQHF
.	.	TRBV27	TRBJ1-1	TGTGCCAGCAGTTCCCAGGACAGCAACACTGAAGCTTTCTTT	CASSSQDSNTEAFF
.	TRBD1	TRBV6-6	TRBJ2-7	TGTGCCAGCACAGGGACAGGGAGCTACGAGCAGTACTTC	CASTGTGSYEQYF
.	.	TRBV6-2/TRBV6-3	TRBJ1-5	TGTGCCAGCAGCAGTAGCGGTGGAACCCAGCATTTT	CASSSSGGTQHF
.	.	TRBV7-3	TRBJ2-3	TGTGCCAGCAGCTTAGGTGGGGCCAGCGTTAGCACAGATACGCAGTATTTT	CASSLGGASVSTDTQYF
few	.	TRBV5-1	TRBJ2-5	TGCGCCAGCAGCTTGGGGCGGAACTTAGAGACCCAGTACTTC	CASSLGRNLETQYF
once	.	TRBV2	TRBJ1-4	TGTGCCAGCAGTGAACACCCGGGTCCTCATAGTGAAAAACTGTTTTTT	CASSEHPGPHSEKLFF
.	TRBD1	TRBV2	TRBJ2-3	TGTGCCATATCACGACAGGGGATAGGCAGCACAGATACGCAGTATTTT	CAISRQGIGSTDTQYF
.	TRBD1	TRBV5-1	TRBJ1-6	TGCGCCAGCACGTACTCGGGACAGCCTAATTCACCCCTCCACTTT	CASTYSGQPNSPLHF
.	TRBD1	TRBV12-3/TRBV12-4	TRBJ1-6	TGTGCCAGCAGTGCAGGGGGTAATTCACCCCTCCACTTT	CASSAGGNSPLHF
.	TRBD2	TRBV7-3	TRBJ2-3	TGTGCCACTAGCGGGAGATGGTCAGATACGCAGTATTTT	CATSGRWSDTQYF
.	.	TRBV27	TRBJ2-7	TGTGCCAGCAGTTGGGGGGTGACAGGGTCCTACGAGCAGTACTTC	CASSWGVTGSYEQYF
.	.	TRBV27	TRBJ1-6	TGTGCCAGCAGCGATTGGGTCGGTGAGGATTCACCCCTCCACTTT	CASSDWVGEDSPLHF
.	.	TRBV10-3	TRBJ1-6	TGTGCCATCAGTGCGCCCGGGACACATAATTCACCCCTCCACTTT	CAISAPGTHNSPLHF
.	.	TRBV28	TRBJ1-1	TGTGCCAGCAGTTTCGTTGCAGGGGCGAACACTGAAGCTTTCTTT	CASSFVAGANTEAFF
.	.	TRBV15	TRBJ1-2	TGTGCCACCAGCAGAGACAGGGTAGCTGGCTACACCTTC	CATSRDRVAGYTF
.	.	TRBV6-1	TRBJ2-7	TGTGCCAGCAGTGAAACCCGGGAGCAGTACTTC	CASSETREQYF
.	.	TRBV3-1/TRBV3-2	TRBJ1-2	TGTGCCAGCAGCCTAAAAGACAGCTCTGGCTACACCTTC	CASSLKDSSGYTF
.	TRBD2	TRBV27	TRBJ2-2	TGTGCCAGCAGCTCCTACGGACTAGCGGGAAAGGGGGAGCTGTTTTTT	CASSSYGLAGKGELFF